Presented here are 3 T cell receptor beta chains from one specimen sequenced in a study of blood T cells in healthy people across ages. For the second PCR, which ran for about 6 to 11 cycles, a sample-barcoded 5' primer and a J-beta primer mix were used. TCRdb recomputed calls from the 5' RACE reads with MiXCR, one row per CDR3 protein. The profile shows some 920,000 distinct CDR3 sequences, roughly half of them singletons. The material sequenced was blood. The source of these receptors is a woman between 55 and 75 years old in good health.

Worth noting for this clonotype: One junction end does not reproduce the germline sequence, and a read error may be involved. The rearrangement links TRBV10-3 to TRBJ1-2, with 7 bases aligning to TRBD1. The CDR3 runs to 15 residues. CDR1 ENHRY and CDR2 SYGVKD come from the germline V gene. CDR3 nucleotide sequence: TGTGCCATCAGTGCTGCCGGGACAGTTAACTATGGCTGCACCTTC. Protein product: CAISAAGTVNYGCTF.

CDR3 in amino acids: CASSQSRLSGPQHF. The CDR3 DNA follows: TGCGCCAGCAGCCAATCCAGGCTTTCTGGGCCCCAGCATTTT. The genes are TRBV4-1 and TRBJ1-5; D is unclear. V was clipped by 2 bases and J by 9 bases, with 14 bases between them. The CDR3 totals 14 residues. Germline CDR1 MGHRA, CDR2 YSYEKL.

The V gene is TRBV30, the J gene TRBJ2-7; D possibly corresponds to TRBD2 (5 bases). The germline gives CDR1 GTSNPN, CDR2 SVGIG (reference sequence). Between the trimmed V and J ends, which lost 0 bases and 7 bases, there was a span of 7 bases. The CDR3 totals 11 residues. CDR3 protein: CAWSVRGEQYF. The CDR3 coding sequence is TGTGCCTGGAGTGTACGAGGGGAGCAGTACTTC.